This T cell receptor beta chain was sequenced for a study of T cells in Graves' hyperthyroidism and ophthalmopathy. Study information: Peripheral blood was acquired at first diagnosis, ahead of any therapy whatsoever.

This clonotype was seen a handful of times. Its antigen remains unidentified. This may come from a read error, since a much larger clone is one base off. Study-level points and caveats: Most expanded thyroid clonotypes above 0.001 recurred in blood.

The V end was cut by 4 bases, the J end by 4 bases, with 20 bases between. The CDR3 spans 17 residues. For the diagnoses, clinical symptoms, serum thyroxine and TRAb, thyroid ultrasound and orbital computed tomography were used. Regions amplified from RNA transcripts were the TCR beta CDR3 regions. The HTBI primer set drove a first-round RT-PCR of the TCR CDR3. TCRdb recomputed calls from the multiplex PCR reads with MiXCR, one row per CDR3 protein. The data show about 300,000 distinct CDR3 sequences, 13% seen once. Sequencing was done on a sample of blood. The V gene is TRBV12-3 or TRBV12-4, the J gene TRBJ2-1; perhaps TRBD2 as D (6 bases). The sequence was collected from a woman aged 30 to 39 with Graves' hyperthyroidism that later progressed to Graves' ophthalmopathy. CDR3 in DNA: TGTGCCAGCAGTTCAAGGGGTCGGGGGATCGAATACAATGAGCAGTTCTTC. Encoded protein: CASSSRGRGIEYNEQFF.